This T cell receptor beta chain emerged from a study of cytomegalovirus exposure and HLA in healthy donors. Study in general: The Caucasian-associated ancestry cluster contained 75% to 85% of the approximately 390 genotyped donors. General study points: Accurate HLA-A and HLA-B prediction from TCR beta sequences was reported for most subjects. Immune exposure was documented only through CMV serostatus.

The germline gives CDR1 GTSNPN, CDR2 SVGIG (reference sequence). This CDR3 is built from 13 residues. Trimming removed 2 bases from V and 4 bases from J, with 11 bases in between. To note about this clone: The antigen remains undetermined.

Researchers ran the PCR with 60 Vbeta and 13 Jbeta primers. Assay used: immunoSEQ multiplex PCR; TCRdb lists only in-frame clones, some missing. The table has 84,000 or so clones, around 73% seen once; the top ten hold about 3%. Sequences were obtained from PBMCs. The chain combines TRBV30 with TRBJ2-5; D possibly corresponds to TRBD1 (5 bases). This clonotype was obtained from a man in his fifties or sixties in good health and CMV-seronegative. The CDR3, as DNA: TGTGCCTGGAGTTTCGGACAAAGAGAGACCCAGTACTTC. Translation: CAWSFGQRETQYF.